The source of this T cell receptor (beta chain) is a study of T cells in Graves' hyperthyroidism and ophthalmopathy. The length of the CDR3 is 17 residues. The V gene's germline CDR1 is MDHEN and CDR2 SYDVKM. V dropped 4 bases and J dropped 5; count of bases not matched to a gene: 14. General observations from the study: Prediction of ophthalmopathy progression came a median roughly 7.1 months pre-onset.

Turning to this clonotype: Antigen: not known.

The CDR3 regions of TCR beta were amplified from RNA transcripts. Primed by the HTBI set, a first-round RT-PCR was run on the TCR CDR3. One entry per CDR3 protein, called by TCRdb with MiXCR from the multiplex PCR reads. The table shows hundreds of thousands of distinct CDR3 sequences, with approximately 17% occurring only once. This sample holds PBMCs from roughly 10 ml fresh peripheral blood. The clonotype comes from a woman younger than 35 with Graves' ophthalmopathy. Source material: blood. The chain combines TRBV28 with TRBJ2-5; 9 bases align to TRBD1. The DNA for the CDR3 is TGTGCCAGCAGTTCTAACGCCGCGGACAGGGGAAGGGAGACCCAGTACTTC. It specifies CASSSNAADRGRETQYF.